These T cell receptor beta chains were read from a single sample in a study of T cells in narcolepsy. Sequencing used immunoSEQ multiplex PCR; TCRdb keeps in-frame clones, though not all of them. The sample records tens of thousands of clones, about 92% being singletons. Sequenced material: CD45RA- memory CD4+ T cells from PBMCs. Every receptor here comes from a human donor with narcolepsy. The CDR3 runs from the conserved cysteine through the conserved F or W.

v_call | cdr3_aa
TRBV30 | CAWRRPTTGELFF
TRBV9 | CASSVALKGSTDTQYF
TRBV27 | CASAGYNEQFF
TRBV18 | CASSPYSTGAREAFF
TRBV5-4 | CASSLAGGPQYEQYF
TRBV6-6 | CAIELAGGTDTQYF
TRBV18 | CASSPTGWDGYTF
TRBV7-8 | CASSRDRGALNTEAFF
TRBV5-1 | CASSRTGGSSYEQYF
TRBV27 | CASSSPGSSNYGYTF
TRBV5-1 | CASSPTSGGQGTQYF
TRBV10-3 | CAISGGPPSDTQYF
TRBV4-3 | CASSQDAVRIQETQYF
TRBV30 | CAWTGRGNTIYF
TRBV5-1 | CASSQGQIQETQYF
TRBV4-3 | CASSHQEDTDTQYF
TRBV25-1 | CASSSQISTDTQYF
TRBV6-5 | CAPRGTRYQPQHF
TRBV2 | CASSRTGELFF
TRBV7-2 | CASSLTGGGEKLFF
TRBV30 | CAWALSGRETQYF
TRBV6-5 | CASSPQLGVINEQYF
TRBV5-1 | CASGTGQPYNEQFF
TRBV9 | CASSISTASNTGELFF
TRBV25-1 | CASLGLAGASNEQFF
TRBV7-8 | CASSLEAGGETQYF
TRBV4-3 | CASSQDWGGGYTF
TRBV7-9 | CASSLGRTPLGETQYF
TRBV9 | CASSAHPTSDYEQYF
TRBV6-5 | CASRTRQGQYEQYF
TRBV6-6 | CASSSGSGRDIGEQYF